The 8 T cell receptor beta chains in this list originate from one sample, sequenced in a study of T cell responses to AZD1222 COVID-19 vaccine. Here immunoSEQ multiplex PCR was the method, and the copy in TCRdb shows in-frame clones only, minus some. The data hold roughly 100,000 clones, with 90% to 95% observed a single time. The sequencing used peripheral blood, collected on day 0 of AZD1222 vaccination. The receptor source for this set is an adult in good health.

This sequence joins TRBV2 and TRBJ1-2, with 7 bases matching TRBD1. The V gene's germline CDR1 is SNHLY and CDR2 FYNNEI. The CDR3 has 11 amino acids. Unmatched junction bases numbered 2, after V lost 7 bases and J lost 6 bases. CDR3 loop: CASTDRNGYTF. Here the CDR3 DNA reads TGTGCCAGCACGGACAGGAATGGCTACACCTTC.

The V gene is TRBV27, the J gene TRBJ2-3; D may correspond to TRBD1 or TRBD2 (6 bases each). This CDR3 has 19 amino acids. Per germline, CDR1 MNHEY and CDR2 SMNVEV (reference sequence). V gave up 6 bases and J gave up 3 bases, with 28 bases separating them. The CDR3 loop reads CASSPDTGTSSIGTDTQYF. Here the CDR3 DNA reads TGTGCCAGCAGCCCAGATACAGGGACTTCCTCAATAGGTACAGATACGCAGTATTTT.

The chain has TRBV6-5 and TRBJ1-6; D is unclear. In germline, CDR1 is MNHEY, CDR2 SVGAGI. Trimming shortened V by 6 bases and J by 9 bases, and 12 bases separated the two germline ends. The CDR3 consists of 13 residues. CDR3 in amino acids: CASSPETGSPLHF. The CDR3 nucleotides are TGTGCCAGCAGCCCAGAGACGGGTTCACCCCTCCACTTT.

The chain employs TRBV5-6 and TRBJ2-7, with TRBD1 matching over 7 bases. The CDR3 runs 14 residues. Trimming removed 7 bases from V and 3 bases from J; junction bases left unmatched: 10. Germline CDR1 is SGHDT and CDR2 is YYEEEE. CDR3 region: CASLRQGDGYEQYF. The CDR3 DNA reads TGTGCCAGCCTCAGACAGGGCGATGGCTACGAGCAGTACTTC.

A single count supports this clone. The V gene is TRBV27, the J gene TRBJ2-7, with D unclear. The CDR3 has 15 amino acids. CDR1 MNHEY and CDR2 SMNVEV come from the germline V gene (reference sequence). V shed 1 base and J shed 0 bases, with 10 bases lying between them. This chain's CDR3 is CASSLLDRISYEQYF. The CDR3 DNA is TGTGCCAGCAGTTTATTAGACCGAATCTCCTACGAGCAGTACTTC.

The chain links TRBV21-1 to TRBJ2-1; the table's D call, TRBD2, has no DNA check behind it. TRBV21-1 is assigned pseudogene status. This CDR3 comprises 14 residues. The CDR3 spells CASSKGLAIDEQFF. In nucleotides, the CDR3 is TGTGCCAGCAGCAAAGGGCTAGCGATCGATGAGCAGTTCTTC.

DNA for the CDR3: TGTGCCAGCAGTTCCCCCCGAGGGGGGGACACCATATATTTT. Protein sequence: CASSSPRGGDTIYF. The chain couples TRBV6-5 to TRBJ1-3; maybe TRBD1 (6 bases). The CDR3 contains 14 residues. CDR1 and CDR2 (germline): MNHEY, SVGAGI. Trimming took 4 bases from V and 8 from J, leaving 15 bases between them.

The J gene is TRBJ1-1, the V gene TRBV6-2 or TRBV6-3; D remains unclear. Trimming left V 8 bases short and J 7 bases short, with 14 bases between. Germline V gives CDR1 MNHEY, CDR2 SVGEGT. This CDR3 has 12 amino acids. The CDR3 DNA reads as TGTGCCAGCGGCCTCTGGGAAGGTGAAGCTTTCTTT. Protein: CASGLWEGEAFF.